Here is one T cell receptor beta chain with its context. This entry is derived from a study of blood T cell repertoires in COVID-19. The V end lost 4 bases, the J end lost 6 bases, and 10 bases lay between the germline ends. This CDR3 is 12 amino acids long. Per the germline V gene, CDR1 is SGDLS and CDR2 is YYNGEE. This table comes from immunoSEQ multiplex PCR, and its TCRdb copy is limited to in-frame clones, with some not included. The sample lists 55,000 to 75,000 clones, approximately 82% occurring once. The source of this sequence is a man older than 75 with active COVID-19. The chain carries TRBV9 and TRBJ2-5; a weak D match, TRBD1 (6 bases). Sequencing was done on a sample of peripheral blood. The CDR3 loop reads CASSPGVQTQYF. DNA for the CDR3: TGTGCCAGCAGCCCAGGGGTACAGACCCAGTACTTC.